These T cell receptor beta chains were read from a single sample in a study of shared clonotypes between healthy human individuals. The repertoire was sequenced with immunoSEQ multiplex PCR; TCRdb's copy has only in-frame clones and lacks some. Of some 1,900,000 clones in the sample, about 95% were seen once. The sequenced material came from naive CD8+ T cells sorted from blood. These receptors came from a man aged 18 to 30 in good health. The conserved cysteine and the conserved F or W are not part of the CDR3 here.

v_gene	j_gene	CDR3aa
TRBV10-3	TRBJ2-2	AISELPTGSTGELF
TRBV10-2	TRBJ1-2	ASSVSGYGYT
TRBV7-9	TRBJ2-5	ASFTSGEETQY
TRBV5-4	TRBJ2-4	ASSFSGGRVDIQY
TRBV10-3	TRBJ2-2	AILANTGELF
TRBV7-9	TRBJ1-3	ASSLATATRGNTIY
TRBV15	TRBJ2-7	ATSPRDSYEQY
TRBV28	TRBJ1-3	ASSEQGSGNTIY
TRBV25-1	TRBJ1-1	ASRRTGVNTEAF
TRBV6-1	TRBJ2-1	ASGGWPGGEQF
TRBV4-1	TRBJ2-7	ASSQDLASATYEQY
TRBV5-6	TRBJ1-1	ASSPGGRSNEAF
TRBV4-3	TRBJ2-7	ASSQENAGSYEQY
TRBV7-9	TRBJ2-1	ASSPPGGGGSNEQF
TRBV2	TRBJ2-4	ASSGQGSNIQY